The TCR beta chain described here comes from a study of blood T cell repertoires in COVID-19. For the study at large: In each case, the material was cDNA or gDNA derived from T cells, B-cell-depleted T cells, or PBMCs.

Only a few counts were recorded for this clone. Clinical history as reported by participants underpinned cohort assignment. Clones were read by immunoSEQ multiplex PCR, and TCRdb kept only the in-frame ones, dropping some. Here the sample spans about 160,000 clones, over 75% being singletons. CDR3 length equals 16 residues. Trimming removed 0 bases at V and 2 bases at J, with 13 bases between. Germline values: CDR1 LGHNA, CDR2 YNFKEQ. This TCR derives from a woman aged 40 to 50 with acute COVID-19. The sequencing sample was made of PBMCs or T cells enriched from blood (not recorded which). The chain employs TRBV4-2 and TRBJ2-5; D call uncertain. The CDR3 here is CASSQDSAGGQETQYF. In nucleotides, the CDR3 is TGTGCCAGCAGCCAAGACTCGGCTGGCGGTCAAGAGACCCAGTACTTC.